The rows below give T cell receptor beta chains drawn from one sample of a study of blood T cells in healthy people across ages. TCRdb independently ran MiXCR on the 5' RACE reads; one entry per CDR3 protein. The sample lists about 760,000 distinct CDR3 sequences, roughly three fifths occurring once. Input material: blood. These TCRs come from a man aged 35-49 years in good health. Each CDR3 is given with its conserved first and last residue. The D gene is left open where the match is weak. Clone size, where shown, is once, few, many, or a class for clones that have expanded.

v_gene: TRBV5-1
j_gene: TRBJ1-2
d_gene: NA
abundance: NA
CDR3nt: TGCGCCAGCAGCTCCGGGCTGCCCCCTGATGGCTACACCTTC
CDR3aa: CASSSGLPPDGYTF

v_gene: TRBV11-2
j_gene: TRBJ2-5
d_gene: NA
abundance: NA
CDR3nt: TGTGCCAGCAGCCAGACAGAGACCCAGTACTTC
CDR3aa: CASSQTETQYF

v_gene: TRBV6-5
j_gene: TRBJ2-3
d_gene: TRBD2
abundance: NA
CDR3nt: TGTGCCAGCAGTTCGATGGTCGGGACTAGCGGGCGTAGCACAGATACGCAGTATTTT
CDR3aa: CASSSMVGTSGRSTDTQYF

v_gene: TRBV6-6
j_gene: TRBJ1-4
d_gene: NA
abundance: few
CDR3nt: TGTGCCAGCAGTACACGCGGGGGGCGTAATGAAAAACTGTTTTTT
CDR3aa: CASSTRGGRNEKLFF

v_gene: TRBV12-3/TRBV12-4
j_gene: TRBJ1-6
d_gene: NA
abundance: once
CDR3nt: TGTGCCAGCGGCACACCTAATTCACCCCTCCACTTT
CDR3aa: CASGTPNSPLHF

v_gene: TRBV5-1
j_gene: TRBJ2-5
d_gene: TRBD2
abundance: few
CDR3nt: TGCGCCAGCAGCTACGGCGGGGGGCGGGAGACCCAGTACTTC
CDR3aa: CASSYGGGRETQYF

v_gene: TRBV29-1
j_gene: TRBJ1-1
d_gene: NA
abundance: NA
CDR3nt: TGCAGCGTTGAAAGCTCGGTCACTGAAGCTTTCTTT
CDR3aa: CSVESSVTEAFF

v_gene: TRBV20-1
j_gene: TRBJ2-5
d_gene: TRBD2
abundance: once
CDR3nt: TGCAGTGCTAGAGGGACTAGCGGGGGGATCTTGGCCCAGTACTTC
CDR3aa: CSARGTSGGILAQYF

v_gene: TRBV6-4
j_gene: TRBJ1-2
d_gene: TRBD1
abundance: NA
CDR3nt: TGTGCCAGCAGTGACTCGCCCCAGGGGGCTCTCTATGGCTACACCTTC
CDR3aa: CASSDSPQGALYGYTF

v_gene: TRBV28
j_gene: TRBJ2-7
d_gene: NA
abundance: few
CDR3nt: TGTGCCAGCAGAGGAAGATTCCTACGTTTGGAGCAGTACTTC
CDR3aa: CASRGRFLRLEQYF

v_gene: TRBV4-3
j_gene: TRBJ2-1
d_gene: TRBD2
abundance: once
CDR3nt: TGCGCCAGCAGCCAAGGTTCTAGCGGGAGAAACAATGAGCAGTTCTTC
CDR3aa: CASSQGSSGRNNEQFF

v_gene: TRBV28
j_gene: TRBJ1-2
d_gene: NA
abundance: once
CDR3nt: TGTGCCGGGAGCGGGGTGTACGGTGGCTACACCTTC
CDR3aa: CAGSGVYGGYTF

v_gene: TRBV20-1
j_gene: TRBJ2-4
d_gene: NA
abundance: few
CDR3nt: TGCAGTGCTAGAGATTCCAGGACCGCCAAAAACATTCAGTACTTC
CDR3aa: CSARDSRTAKNIQYF

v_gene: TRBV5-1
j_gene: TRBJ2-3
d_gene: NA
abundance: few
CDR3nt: TGCGCCAGCAGCCAAGGACAAGGAACAACTAGCACAGATACGCAGTATTTT
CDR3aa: CASSQGQGTTSTDTQYF

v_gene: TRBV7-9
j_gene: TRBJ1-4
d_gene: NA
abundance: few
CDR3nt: TGTGCCGGCAGCTTAGGGGGAGGGGGTGAAAAACTGTTTTTT
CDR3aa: CAGSLGGGGEKLFF

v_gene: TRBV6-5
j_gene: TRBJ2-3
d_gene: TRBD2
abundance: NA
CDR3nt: TGTGCCTCGACCCCCGGGACTAGCGGGGTCACGGATACGCAGTATTTT
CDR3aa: CASTPGTSGVTDTQYF

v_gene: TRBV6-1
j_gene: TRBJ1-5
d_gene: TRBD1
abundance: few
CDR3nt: TGTGCCAGCAGTGGGGGACAGGGAGACAATCAGCCCCAGCATTTT
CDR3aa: CASSGGQGDNQPQHF

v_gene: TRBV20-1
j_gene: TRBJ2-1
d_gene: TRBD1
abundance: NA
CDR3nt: TGCAGTGTGGCCATCGGGACAGGGGGAACCTACAATGAGCAGTTCTTC
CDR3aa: CSVAIGTGGTYNEQFF

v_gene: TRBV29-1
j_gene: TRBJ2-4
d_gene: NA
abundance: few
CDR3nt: TGCAGCGTTGGGCGGGTGGGAAGCAAAAACATTCAGTACTTC
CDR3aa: CSVGRVGSKNIQYF

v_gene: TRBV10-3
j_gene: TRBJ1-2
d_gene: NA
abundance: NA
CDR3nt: TGTGCCATCAGTGAGCAGTTCGCCTATGGCTACACCTTC
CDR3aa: CAISEQFAYGYTF

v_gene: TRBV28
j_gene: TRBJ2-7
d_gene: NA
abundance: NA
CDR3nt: TGTGCCAGCAGTCCCCGAGCGTCCTACGAGCAGTACTTC
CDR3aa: CASSPRASYEQYF

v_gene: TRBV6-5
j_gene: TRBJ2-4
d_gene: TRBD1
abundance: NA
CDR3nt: TGTGCCACCTCAGACAGGGGGTCGAACAAAAACATTCAGTACTTC
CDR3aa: CATSDRGSNKNIQYF

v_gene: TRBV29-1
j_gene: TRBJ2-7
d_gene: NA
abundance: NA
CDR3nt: TGCAGCGTTGATGCGTGGGAGAAGGGCCCCTACGAGCAGTACTTC
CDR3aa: CSVDAWEKGPYEQYF

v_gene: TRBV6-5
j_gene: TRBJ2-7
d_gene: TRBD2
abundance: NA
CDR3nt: TGTGCCAGCAGTCCCTGGACTAGCGGGAGCTATGACGAGCAGTACTTC
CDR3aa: CASSPWTSGSYDEQYF

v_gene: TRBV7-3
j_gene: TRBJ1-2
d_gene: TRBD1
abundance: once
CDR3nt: TGTGCCAGCAGCCCGCTTAACCCGGGACAGGGCGGCTACACCTTC
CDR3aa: CASSPLNPGQGGYTF

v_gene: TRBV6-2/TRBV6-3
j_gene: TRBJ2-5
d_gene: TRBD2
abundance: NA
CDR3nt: TGTGCCAGCAGTTACTCTCTAGCGGGAGTCGGAGAGACCCAGTACTTC
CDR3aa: CASSYSLAGVGETQYF

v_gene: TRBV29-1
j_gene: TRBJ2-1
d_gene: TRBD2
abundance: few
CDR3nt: TGCAGCGTTGAGACTAGCGGGATATACAATGAGCAGTTCTTC
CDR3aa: CSVETSGIYNEQFF

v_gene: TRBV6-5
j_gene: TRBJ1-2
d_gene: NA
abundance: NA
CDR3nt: TGTGCCAGCAGTTCGGCCTTTAGAGGGGATGGCTACACCTTC
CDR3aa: CASSSAFRGDGYTF

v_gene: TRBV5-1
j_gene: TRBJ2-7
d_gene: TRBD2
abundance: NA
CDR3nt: TGCGCCAGCTCCTCAGCGGGAGTGTACTACGAGCAGTACTTC
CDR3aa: CASSSAGVYYEQYF

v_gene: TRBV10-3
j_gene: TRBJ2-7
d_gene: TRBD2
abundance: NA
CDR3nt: TGTGCCATCTCCCCCGGACTAGCGGATTACGAGCAGTACTTC
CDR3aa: CAISPGLADYEQYF

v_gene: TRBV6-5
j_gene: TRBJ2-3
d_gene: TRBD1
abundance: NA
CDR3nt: TGTGCCAGCAGTTACTCAAGACAGGGATCAGATACGCAGTATTTT
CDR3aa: CASSYSRQGSDTQYF

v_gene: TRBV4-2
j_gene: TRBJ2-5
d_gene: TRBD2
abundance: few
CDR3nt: TGTGCCAGCAGCCAAGATCTTGTTCTAGCGGGATCCCGGGAGACCCAGTACTTC
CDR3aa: CASSQDLVLAGSRETQYF

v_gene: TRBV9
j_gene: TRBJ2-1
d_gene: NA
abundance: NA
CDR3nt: TGTGCCAGCAGCGTACCGGGGCTTAATGAGCAGTTCTTC
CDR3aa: CASSVPGLNEQFF

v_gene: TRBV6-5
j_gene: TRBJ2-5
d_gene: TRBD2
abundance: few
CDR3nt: TGTGCCAGCAGAGGGACTAGCGGGATTGGGGAGACCCAGTACTTC
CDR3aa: CASRGTSGIGETQYF

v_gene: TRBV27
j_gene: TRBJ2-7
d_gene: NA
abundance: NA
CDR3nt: TGTGCCAGCAGTTTTGACAGGATCAACGAGCAGTACTTC
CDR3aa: CASSFDRINEQYF

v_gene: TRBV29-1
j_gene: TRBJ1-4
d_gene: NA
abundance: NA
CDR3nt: TGCAGCGCCCTGGGGGAGACTAATGAAAAACTGTTTTTT
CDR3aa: CSALGETNEKLFF

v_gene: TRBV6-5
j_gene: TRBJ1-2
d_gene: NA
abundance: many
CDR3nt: TGTGCCAGCAACGCCCGCGGGGAGGTGGGGTATGGCTACACCTTC
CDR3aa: CASNARGEVGYGYTF

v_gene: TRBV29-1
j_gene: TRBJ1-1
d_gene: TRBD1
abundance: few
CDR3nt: TGCAGCGTCAAAGACAGGGTGGTCATCACTGAAGCTTTCTTT
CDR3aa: CSVKDRVVITEAFF

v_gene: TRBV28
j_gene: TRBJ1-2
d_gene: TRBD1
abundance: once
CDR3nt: TGTGCCAGCAGAAAACCGGGACAGGGTGGTACTAACTATGGCTACACCTTC
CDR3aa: CASRKPGQGGTNYGYTF

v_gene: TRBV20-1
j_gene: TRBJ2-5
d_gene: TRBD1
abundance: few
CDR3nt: TGCAGTGCTAGATTTGACAGGGCTGCAGAGACCCAGTACTTC
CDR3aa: CSARFDRAAETQYF

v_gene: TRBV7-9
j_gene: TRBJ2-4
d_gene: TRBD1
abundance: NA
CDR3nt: TGTGCCAGCAGCTTAGCCGGGACAGAAAACATTCAGTACTTC
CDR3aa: CASSLAGTENIQYF

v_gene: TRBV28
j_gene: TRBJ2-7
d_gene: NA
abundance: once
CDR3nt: TGTGCCAGCAGTTTAGCGTCAGGGATACCCTACGAGCAGTACTTC
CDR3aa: CASSLASGIPYEQYF

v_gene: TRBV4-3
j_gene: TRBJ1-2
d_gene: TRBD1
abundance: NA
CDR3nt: TGCGCCAGCAGCCGGCCCGGGACAGGGTACGGCTACACCTTC
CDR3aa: CASSRPGTGYGYTF

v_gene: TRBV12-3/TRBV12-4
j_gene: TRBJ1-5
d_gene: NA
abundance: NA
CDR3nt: TGTGCCAGCAGTCCCGTCGCCAATCAGCCCCAGCATTTT
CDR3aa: CASSPVANQPQHF